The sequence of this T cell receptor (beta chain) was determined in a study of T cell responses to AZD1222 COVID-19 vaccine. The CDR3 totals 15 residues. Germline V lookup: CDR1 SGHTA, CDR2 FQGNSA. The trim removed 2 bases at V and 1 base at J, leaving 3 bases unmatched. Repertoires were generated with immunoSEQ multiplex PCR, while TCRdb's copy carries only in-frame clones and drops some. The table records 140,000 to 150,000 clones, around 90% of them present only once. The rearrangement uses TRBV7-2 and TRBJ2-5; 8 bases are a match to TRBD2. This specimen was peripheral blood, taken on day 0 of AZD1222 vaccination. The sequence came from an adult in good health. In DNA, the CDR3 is TGTGCCAGCAGCTTAACTAGCGGAGCCCAAGAGACCCAGTACTTC. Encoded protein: CASSLTSGAQETQYF.